Listed below are T cell receptor beta chains from one sample, sequenced in a study of T cell responses to AZD1222 COVID-19 vaccine. Repertoires were generated with immunoSEQ multiplex PCR, while TCRdb's copy carries only in-frame clones and drops some. Of more than 150,000 clones in the sample, about nine tenths were seen once. The specimen comprised peripheral blood, sampled on day 0 of AZD1222 vaccination. The receptors were gathered from an adult in good health. The CDR3 runs from the conserved cysteine through the conserved F or W. D genes are given only for firm matches. Where a row states a size, it is once, few, many or the class of an expanded clone; other rows omit it.

V	J	D	size	CDR3	DNA
TRBV11-3	TRBJ2-2	.	once	CASSGDSSNTGELFF	TGTGCCAGCAGCGGCGACAGCTCGAACACCGGGGAGCTGTTTTTT
TRBV7-2	TRBJ2-3	.	.	CASSLDIGATQYF	TGTGCCAGCAGCTTAGATATTGGGGCTACGCAGTATTTT
TRBV7-9	TRBJ1-2	.	.	CASSLDSGDLIGYTF	TGTGCCAGCAGCTTAGATTCAGGGGATCTCATCGGCTACACCTTC
TRBV11-2	TRBJ2-5	.	.	CASSLGTLPQETQYF	TGTGCCAGCAGCTTAGGGACCCTACCCCAAGAGACCCAGTACTTC
TRBV7-3	TRBJ2-1	.	.	CASSPLGDRSYNEQFF	TGTGCCAGCAGCCCACTAGGGGACCGATCCTACAATGAGCAGTTCTTC
TRBV7-2	TRBJ1-1	.	.	CASSFGASDAFF	TGTGCCAGCAGCTTTGGCGCCAGCGACGCTTTCTTT
TRBV15	TRBJ1-1	.	.	CATSRVSGTEAFF	TGTGCCACCAGCAGAGTCTCGGGCACTGAAGCTTTCTTT
TRBV6-2/TRBV6-3	TRBJ1-1	.	.	CASSYSRFRVPEAFF	TGTGCCAGCAGTTACTCGAGGTTCCGGGTCCCTGAAGCTTTCTTT
TRBV5-6	TRBJ2-7	TRBD1	.	CASSLVGTGGGYEQYF	TGTGCCAGCAGCTTGGTGGGGACAGGGGGCGGTTACGAGCAGTACTTC
TRBV28	TRBJ2-1	.	once	CASSLVGGYNEQFF	TGTGCCAGCAGTTTGGTAGGAGGATACAATGAGCAGTTCTTC
TRBV15	TRBJ2-7	.	.	CATSVPIWGGAGEQYF	TGTGCCACCAGCGTTCCAATCTGGGGGGGCGCGGGAGAGCAGTACTTC
TRBV10-3	TRBJ2-3	TRBD1	.	CAINNQDRRDTQYF	TGTGCCATAAACAACCAGGACAGGAGAGATACGCAGTATTTT
TRBV3-1/TRBV3-2	TRBJ1-2	.	.	CASSQDLDGYYGYTF	TGTGCCAGCAGCCAAGATTTGGACGGTTACTATGGCTACACCTTC
TRBV25-1	TRBJ1-1	.	.	CASSELAGSHEAFF	TGTGCCAGCAGTGAATTGGCAGGGTCTCATGAAGCTTTCTTT
TRBV20-1	TRBJ1-2	.	.	CSASSGNYGYTF	TGCAGTGCTAGTTCAGGGAACTATGGCTACACCTTC
TRBV27	TRBJ1-1	.	.	CASSPGLGLNTEAFF	TGTGCCAGCAGCCCAGGCCTGGGGTTGAACACTGAAGCTTTCTTT
TRBV5-4	TRBJ2-6	.	.	CASSLIRLSGANVLTF	TGTGCCAGCAGCCTCATTCGACTCTCTGGGGCCAACGTCCTGACTTTC
TRBV18	TRBJ1-4	.	.	CASSPTANNEKLFF	TGTGCCAGCTCACCGACGGCGAATAATGAAAAACTGTTTTTT
TRBV28	TRBJ1-1	TRBD1	few	CASSPGGDLVEAFF	TGTGCCAGCAGCCCAGGGGGCGATCTGGTTGAAGCTTTCTTT
TRBV20-1	TRBJ2-3	.	.	CSASGGPSTDTQYF	TGCAGTGCTAGTGGGGGGCCTAGCACAGATACGCAGTATTTT
TRBV7-8	TRBJ1-1	TRBD1	.	CASSPRTGRNTEAFF	TGTGCCAGCAGCCCAAGGACAGGCCGTAACACTGAAGCTTTCTTT
TRBV9	TRBJ2-5	TRBD2	.	CASSVGLAGKKGETQYF	TGTGCCAGCAGCGTAGGACTAGCGGGAAAGAAGGGCGAGACCCAGTACTTC
TRBV10-3	TRBJ2-7	.	.	CAISDSGQAVPYEQYF	TGTGCCATCAGTGATTCAGGACAAGCGGTTCCCTACGAGCAGTACTTC
TRBV28	TRBJ1-5	.	.	CASSPPSVGNQPQHF	TGTGCCAGCAGTCCCCCGTCTGTAGGGAACCAGCCCCAGCATTTT
TRBV3-1/TRBV3-2	TRBJ1-2	.	.	CASSHSLGGAYGYTF	TGTGCCAGCAGCCATTCGTTGGGGGGGGCGTATGGCTACACCTTC
TRBV28	TRBJ1-5	.	.	CASSLSGGLNQPQHF	TGTGCCAGCAGTCTCTCTGGGGGTCTTAATCAGCCCCAGCATTTT
TRBV7-2	TRBJ1-1	TRBD1	.	CASSLVQGAITEAFF	TGTGCCAGCAGCTTAGTACAGGGGGCGATAACTGAAGCTTTCTTT
TRBV25-1	TRBJ1-1	TRBD1	.	CASSEDRGQAEAFF	TGTGCCAGCAGTGAGGACAGGGGGCAGGCTGAAGCTTTCTTT
TRBV28	TRBJ2-7	.	.	CASSSIGERYEQYF	TGTGCCAGCAGTTCGATAGGGGAGCGCTACGAGCAGTACTTC
TRBV27	TRBJ1-2	.	once	CASSLREGSYGYTF	TGTGCCAGCAGTTTACGAGAAGGTTCGTATGGCTACACCTTC
TRBV7-9	TRBJ1-5	.	.	CASSSSGYNQPQHF	TGTGCCAGCAGCTCATCAGGTTACAATCAGCCCCAGCATTTT
TRBV18	TRBJ1-6	TRBD1	.	CASSRDRGWNSPLHF	TGTGCCAGCTCACGGGACAGGGGGTGGAATTCACCCCTCCACTTT
TRBV4-3	TRBJ1-4	.	few	CASSQEFGRNEKLFF	TGCGCCAGCAGCCAAGAGTTTGGTCGGAATGAAAAACTGTTTTTT
TRBV6-5	TRBJ1-1	.	.	CASTNTAPNTEAFF	TGTGCCAGCACCAATACAGCTCCGAACACTGAAGCTTTCTTT
TRBV11-1	TRBJ2-1	.	.	CASSLMRVNEQFF	TGTGCCAGCAGCTTAATGAGGGTCAATGAGCAGTTCTTC
TRBV29-1	TRBJ2-6	.	.	CSVERIQNPAGANVLTF	TGCAGCGTTGAACGAATTCAGAATCCAGCTGGGGCCAACGTCCTGACTTTC
TRBV6-4	TRBJ2-2	.	.	CASSDSGGELFF	TGTGCCAGCAGTGACTCTGGCGGGGAGCTGTTTTTT
TRBV7-6	TRBJ2-2	TRBD2	.	CASSLGGLGAGELFF	TGTGCCAGCAGCTTGGGGGGACTAGGGGCCGGGGAGCTGTTTTTT
TRBV7-3	TRBJ2-1	.	.	CASSIDGGSYNEQFF	TGTGCCAGCAGCATTGACGGTGGGTCCTACAATGAGCAGTTCTTC
TRBV19	TRBJ1-2	.	.	CASRDGSAIYGYTF	TGTGCCAGTAGGGACGGGTCGGCTATCTATGGCTACACCTTC
TRBV6-2/TRBV6-3	TRBJ2-1	TRBD2	.	CASSYSGSFNEQFF	TGTGCCAGCAGTTACAGCGGGAGTTTCAATGAGCAGTTCTTC
TRBV6-1	TRBJ2-3	.	.	CASSEGGNTDTQYF	TGTGCCAGCAGTGAAGGGGGTAATACAGATACGCAGTATTTT
TRBV6-5	TRBJ1-4	TRBD1	.	CASFDREGLWKLFF	TGTGCCAGCTTCGACAGGGAAGGGCTTTGGAAACTGTTTTTT
TRBV9	TRBJ2-2	.	.	CASRNMNTGELFF	TGTGCCAGCAGAAACATGAACACCGGGGAGCTGTTTTTT
TRBV7-6	TRBJ1-2	.	.	CASSLDSLWGGYTF	TGTGCCAGCAGCTTAGATTCCCTATGGGGCGGCTACACCTTC
TRBV4-2	TRBJ1-1	.	.	CASSQAWGDDTEAFF	TGTGCCAGCAGCCAAGCTTGGGGAGACGACACTGAAGCTTTCTTT
TRBV6-1	TRBJ2-3	.	once	CASSEGYLGRFLPDTQYF	TGTGCCAGCAGTGAAGGGTATCTGGGCAGGTTTCTCCCAGATACGCAGTATTTT
TRBV10-2	TRBJ2-5	.	.	CASSDPMGGPKETQYF	TGCGCCAGCAGTGACCCAATGGGGGGCCCAAAAGAGACCCAGTACTTC
TRBV29-1	TRBJ1-1	.	.	CSVALRMNTEAFF	TGCAGCGTTGCACTGAGAATGAACACTGAAGCTTTCTTT
TRBV3-1/TRBV3-2	TRBJ2-1	TRBD2	.	CASSQDSSGRGEQFF	TGTGCCAGCAGCCAAGATTCTAGCGGGAGAGGTGAGCAGTTCTTC
TRBV9	TRBJ2-1	.	.	CASSVDERAVKFQFF	TGTGCCAGCAGCGTAGACGAGAGGGCCGTAAAATTCCAGTTCTTC
TRBV29-1	TRBJ2-7	.	.	CSVEAHSGYEQYF	TGCAGCGTTGAAGCACACTCTGGGTACGAGCAGTACTTC
TRBV4-3	TRBJ2-2	TRBD1	.	CASSQGVNEGAGAGELFF	TGCGCCAGCAGCCAAGGGGTCAATGAGGGGGCAGGCGCCGGGGAGCTGTTTTTT
TRBV6-5	TRBJ2-7	TRBD2	.	CASSYGLAGVSAEQYF	TGTGCCAGCAGTTACGGGCTAGCGGGAGTGTCTGCCGAGCAGTACTTC
TRBV6-5	TRBJ1-2	.	.	CASTRGRDYGYTF	TGTGCCAGCACACGGGGGAGGGACTATGGCTACACCTTC
TRBV3-1/TRBV3-2	TRBJ2-5	.	.	CASSHYSTETQYF	TGTGCCAGCAGCCATTATAGCACGGAGACCCAGTACTTC
TRBV5-1	TRBJ2-7	.	.	CASSPYTGIPYEQYF	TGCGCCAGCAGCCCTTACACGGGGATCCCCTACGAGCAGTACTTC
TRBV3-1/TRBV3-2	TRBJ2-7	.	few	CASRAGVTNEQYF	TGTGCCAGCAGGGCAGGGGTCACCAACGAGCAGTACTTC
TRBV7-9	TRBJ2-1	.	.	CASSLTVGRLREQFF	TGTGCCAGCAGCTTAACCGTGGGCAGGTTACGGGAGCAGTTCTTC
TRBV6-4	TRBJ2-2	.	few	CASSEVYTGELFF	TGTGCCAGCAGTGAGGTCTACACCGGGGAGCTGTTTTTT